Listed below are T cell receptor beta chains from one sample, sequenced in a study of breast tumors, draining lymph nodes, adjacent tissues. TCRdb re-called the multiplex PCR reads through MiXCR, storing one row per CDR3 protein. Of approximately 250,000 distinct CDR3 sequences listed, about 34% were seen once; the top ten hold approximately 3.5%. Sequencing input: axillary lymph node tissue. Every receptor here comes from a female donor with breast cancer. Some clones in this sample may be carry-over from other donors' samples. Both conserved end residues are part of each CDR3. The order of the fields is clone size, D gene, V gene, J gene, CDR3 DNA, CDR3 protein. The D gene is left open where the match is weak. Clone size is not always given. Where it is, it says once, few, many or a class for expanded clones.

>.|.|TRBV7-2|TRBJ1-6
TGTGCCAGCAGCTTAGGTACAAAGGGCCAGCCCCACTTT
CASSLGTKGQPHF
>few|TRBD1|TRBV30|TRBJ1-2
TGTGCCTGGAGTGACAGGGGGCACGGCTACACCTTC
CAWSDRGHGYTF
>many|TRBD2|TRBV10-3|TRBJ2-3
TGTGCCACCGGGGGGGCCGGTGGCACAGATACGCAGTATTTT
CATGGAGGTDTQYF
>many|.|TRBV12-3/TRBV12-4|TRBJ2-7
TGTGCCAGCAGTTTCGGGGGACGCTACGAGCAGTACTTC
CASSFGGRYEQYF
>.|.|TRBV15|TRBJ2-3
TGTGCCACCAGCAGAGGGGTAGCGGTCACAGATACGCAGTATTTT
CATSRGVAVTDTQYF
>many|.|TRBV6-5|TRBJ1-6
TGTGCCAGCAGTTACTCCATGACACCTGGGCGATCACCCCTCCACTTT
CASSYSMTPGRSPLHF
>many|TRBD2|TRBV7-9|TRBJ2-3
TGTGCCAGCAGCGCTAGCCCGGGACTAGCGGGAGGCGATACGCAGTATTTT
CASSASPGLAGGDTQYF
>many|.|TRBV6-6|TRBJ1-3
TGTGCCAGCAGTCACGGGACACCAAGCTCTGGAAACACCATATATTTT
CASSHGTPSSGNTIYF
>few|.|TRBV25-1|TRBJ1-5
TGTGCCAGCAGTGTTGATGACAATCAGCCCCAGCATTTT
CASSVDDNQPQHF
>many|.|TRBV4-2|TRBJ1-2
TGTGCCAGCAGCCAAGATTTAGTGTTTTTGGGCTACACCTTC
CASSQDLVFLGYTF
>.|.|TRBV7-8|TRBJ1-5
TGTGCCAGCAGCTTAGTCGTGCCAGGGCAAAATACGCAGCATTTT
CASSLVVPGQNTQHF
>many|.|TRBV7-2|TRBJ2-7
TGTGCCAGCAGCTTAGTACCTTACCCCTACGAGCAGTACTTC
CASSLVPYPYEQYF
>.|.|TRBV3-1|TRBJ2-7
TGTGCCAGCAGCCAAGTCGATCGGGGGATCTACGAGCAGTACTTC
CASSQVDRGIYEQYF
>many|TRBD2|TRBV20-1|TRBJ2-1
TGCAGTGCTGACCTAGCGGGAGTTTATAGTGAGCAGTTCTTC
CSADLAGVYSEQFF
>many|.|TRBV12-3/TRBV12-4|TRBJ2-3
TGTGCCAGCAGCCCCTCGGATACGCAGTATTTT
CASSPSDTQYF
>.|.|TRBV11-2|TRBJ1-6
TGTGCCAGCAGCTTTCTCCACTTT
CASSFLHF
>.|TRBD2|TRBV5-1|TRBJ2-1
TGCGCCAGCAGCATCGGGACTAGCGACAATGAGCAGTTCTTC
CASSIGTSDNEQFF
>.|.|TRBV5-4|TRBJ2-7
TGTGCCAGCAGCTTGAGGGGTTCCGAGCAGTACTTC
CASSLRGSEQYF
>.|.|TRBV12-5|TRBJ2-5
TGTGCTAGTGGAATCACAGGGTTGGGGGAGACCCAGTACTTC
CASGITGLGETQYF
>.|TRBD2|TRBV2|TRBJ2-3
TGTGCCAGCAGCCCCTTGCGAGCGGGGGGGAGACAGGACACAGATACGCAGTATTTT
CASSPLRAGGRQDTDTQYF
>.|TRBD1|TRBV6-5|TRBJ1-1
TGTGCCAGCAGCTATGGACAGGGATTGAACACTGAAGCTTTCTTT
CASSYGQGLNTEAFF
>many|TRBD2|TRBV10-3|TRBJ2-3
TGTGCCATCAGAGGAGCGGGGGGGCTTACAGATACGCAGTATTTT
CAIRGAGGLTDTQYF
>few|TRBD1|TRBV10-3|TRBJ1-1
TGTGCCATCCGGGGACAGGCGGTAGGACGCACTGAAGCTTTCTTT
CAIRGQAVGRTEAFF
>many|.|TRBV4-3|TRBJ2-2
TGCGCCAGCAGCCAAGATCGGACCGGGGAGCTGTTTTTT
CASSQDRTGELFF
>few|.|TRBV11-2|TRBJ1-1
TGTGCCAGTAGTATTTACCAGGGGGAAGCTTTCTTT
CASSIYQGEAFF
>few|.|TRBV3-1|TRBJ1-5
TGTGCCAGCAGCCAAGATAGAGGGCCTGGGCAGCCCCAGCATTTT
CASSQDRGPGQPQHF
>.|.|TRBV12-3/TRBV12-4|TRBJ2-1
TGTGCCAGCAGTTTAGCGGCCGCAGGGTACAATGAGCAGTTCTTC
CASSLAAAGYNEQFF
>once|.|TRBV5-1|TRBJ2-6
TGCGCCAGCAGCACGGGCCAGCTCTCTGGGGCCAACGTCCTGACTTTC
CASSTGQLSGANVLTF
>many|.|TRBV10-3|TRBJ2-7
TGTGCCATCAGTACAGGAAACTCCTACGAGCAGTACTTC
CAISTGNSYEQYF
>many|TRBD2|TRBV7-6|TRBJ2-1
TGTGCCAGCAGCTTCCTAGCGGGCAATGAGCAGTTCTTC
CASSFLAGNEQFF
>.|TRBD1|TRBV7-9|TRBJ2-3
TGTGCCAGCAGCCGACAGGGGAACACAGATACGCAGTATTTT
CASSRQGNTDTQYF
>few|.|TRBV6-5|TRBJ1-2
TGTGCCAGCAGCGATCCGGGGCAGGGCTCTGACTATGGCTACACCTTC
CASSDPGQGSDYGYTF
>many|.|TRBV19|TRBJ2-2
TGTGCCAGTAGTATTTCGGGGAACACCGGGGAGCTGTTTTTT
CASSISGNTGELFF
>many|.|TRBV11-2|TRBJ2-5
TGTGCCAGCAGCACCGGAGGGGGGCAGGTGACCCAGTACTTC
CASSTGGGQVTQYF
>.|TRBD2|TRBV11-3|TRBJ2-3
TGTGCCAGCAGCTACTTTGGACTAGCGGTTAGCACAGATACGCAGTATTTT
CASSYFGLAVSTDTQYF
>many|.|TRBV4-3|TRBJ1-2
TGCGCCAGCAGCCAAGAATCGGGACATGTATATGGCTACACCTTC
CASSQESGHVYGYTF
>many|.|TRBV7-9|TRBJ2-2
TGTGCCAGCAGCTTCGGAGGGGGCCAAAGTACCGGGGAGCTGTTTTTT
CASSFGGGQSTGELFF
>.|TRBD1|TRBV15|TRBJ1-4
TGTGCCACCAGCAGAGATACTCGGACAGGGCTTAATGAAAAACTGTTTTTT
CATSRDTRTGLNEKLFF
>many|.|TRBV20-1|TRBJ2-5
TGCAGTGCGCTCGCTGGAGAGACCCAGTACTTC
CSALAGETQYF
>many|TRBD1|TRBV6-6|TRBJ1-6
TGTGCCAGCAGTCACGACAACGACAGGGGAACACCCCTCCACTTT
CASSHDNDRGTPLHF
>once|.|TRBV15|TRBJ1-6
TGTGCCACCAGCAGAGGGGATAGCTCACCCCTCCACTTT
CATSRGDSSPLHF
>many|.|TRBV4-2|TRBJ1-6
TGTGCCAGCAGCCAAGTCCAGGATAATTCACCCCTCCACTTT
CASSQVQDNSPLHF
>many|.|TRBV6-4|TRBJ1-3
TGTGCCAGCAGTGACACCGACTTCCAGGACAGCAAACAGTTATGTAGGAACACCATATATTTT
CASSDTDFQDSKQLCRNTIYF
>many|TRBD2|TRBV6-2/TRBV6-3|TRBJ2-5
TGTGCCAGCAGGGTAGCGGGGGGAGAGGAGACCCAGTACTTC
CASRVAGGEETQYF
>many|.|TRBV19|TRBJ1-5
TGTGCCAGTAGTATACTCTGGGAGGGGAGAGGCAATCAGCCCCAGCATTTT
CASSILWEGRGNQPQHF
>many|TRBD1|TRBV2|TRBJ1-4
TGTGCCAGCAGCGAGAGGGGACAGGGAGGAAAACTGTTTTTT
CASSERGQGGKLFF
>.|TRBD1|TRBV5-6|TRBJ1-2
TGTGCCAGCAGCTTGGCGACAGGGGTAGCCTATGGCTACACCTTC
CASSLATGVAYGYTF
>.|.|TRBV12-3/TRBV12-4|TRBJ1-3
TGTGCCAGCAGTTTGGGACGGTTCTCTGGAAACACCATATATTTT
CASSLGRFSGNTIYF
>many|TRBD1|TRBV10-3|TRBJ1-4
TGTGCCATCAGTGGGGGGACAGAGGCGGGCGAAAAACTGTTTTTT
CAISGGTEAGEKLFF
>.|TRBD2|TRBV2|TRBJ2-3
TGTGCCAGCAGACCCGGGACTAGCGCGGGGGGGATCACAGATACGCAGTATTTT
CASRPGTSAGGITDTQYF
>.|.|TRBV2|TRBJ2-7
TGTGCCAGCAGGGCCGCCGGGGTCGGTAGCGCCTACGAGCAGTACTTC
CASRAAGVGSAYEQYF
>.|TRBD2|TRBV4-3|TRBJ2-7
TGCGCCAGCAGCCTCCAAGCGGGAGGCCACGAGCAGTACTTC
CASSLQAGGHEQYF
>few|TRBD2|TRBV18|TRBJ2-3
TGTGCCAGCTCACCAGGGCGGGAGAAGACAGATACGCAGTATTTT
CASSPGREKTDTQYF